These 31 T cell receptor beta chains were all obtained from the same sample, sequenced in a study of T cell repertoires in cytomegalovirus infection. For these receptors, no antigen is known. TCRdb re-derived calls from the reads in MiXCR, one entry per CDR3 protein. The sample shows approximately 1,000,000 distinct CDR3 sequences, less than 35% of them seen only once. The sample in question was cultured CD8+ T cells from PBMCs, obtained from culture after CMV antigen stimulation. The receptor set was obtained from a human donor in good health (CMV status not recorded). Some clones in this sample may be carry-over from other donors' samples.

The chain recombines TRBV7-9 with TRBJ1-2, with 12 bases aligning to TRBD1. The germline V gene has CDR1 SEHNR and CDR2 FQNEAQ (reference sequence). There are 15 residues in the CDR3. V lost 6 bases and J lost 7; bases outside the gene matches: 9. The CDR3 region is CASSDPGQGASGYTF. The DNA for the CDR3 is TGTGCCAGCAGTGACCCGGGACAGGGGGCTAGTGGCTACACCTTC.

The J gene is TRBJ2-2, the V gene TRBV19, with 9 positions matching TRBD1. Looked up from germline, CDR1 is LNHDA and CDR2 is SQIVND (reference sequence). This CDR3 spans 16 amino acids. Trimming removed 4 bases from V and 1 base from J; junction bases left unmatched: 4. This CDR3 is CASSTRQGGNTGELFF. The CDR3 DNA reads as TGTGCCAGTAGTACCCGACAGGGGGGGAACACCGGGGAGCTGTTTTTT.

The chain is built from TRBV9 and TRBJ2-1; D not resolved. The V end lost 3 bases, the J end lost 6 bases, and 7 bases lay between the germline ends. Germline CDR1 SGDLS, CDR2 YYNGEE. The CDR3 is 12 amino acids. The CDR3 nucleotides are TGTGCCAGCAGCGCCTCCCCCAATGAGCAGTTCTTC. It codes for CASSASPNEQFF.

V gene TRBV27 combines with J gene TRBJ1-2; D may be TRBD1 (6 bases). Trimming left V 3 bases short and J 5 bases short, with 10 bases between. The CDR3 is made up of 13 amino acids. Germline CDR1 and CDR2: MNHEY and SMNVEV (reference sequence). The CDR3 here is CASSFPQGYGYTF. For the CDR3, the DNA is TGTGCCAGCAGTTTCCCACAGGGTTATGGCTACACCTTC.

V and J are TRBV3-1 and TRBJ1-1, with D hard to call. The germline gives CDR1 LGHDT, CDR2 YNNKEL (reference sequence). The CDR3 extends over 13 amino acids. Trimming took 9 bases from V and 3 from J, leaving 14 bases between them. This CDR3 is CASSRAGDTEAFF. The CDR3 DNA reads TGTGCCAGTTCCCGGGCTGGAGACACTGAAGCTTTCTTT.

The rearrangement links TRBV12-3 or TRBV12-4 to TRBJ1-3; no clear D. The CDR3 sequence is 15 residues long. V was clipped by 6 bases and J by 0 bases, with 12 bases between them. The CDR3 spells CASRSTEPSGNTIYF. CDR3 coding DNA: TGTGCCAGCAGAAGCACAGAGCCCTCTGGAAACACCATATATTTT.

The table lists this clonotype with a few counts. V is TRBV27 and J is TRBJ1-2, with a weak D call TRBD1 (5 bases). CDR1 and CDR2 (germline): MNHEY, SMNVEV (reference sequence). The CDR3 extends over 18 amino acids. The ends were cut back, 3 bases at V and 1 base at J, with 21 bases in the middle. The CDR3 sequence: CASSLRGGVALVNYGYTF. The DNA of the CDR3 is TGTGCCAGCAGTTTGAGGGGCGGGGTAGCTTTAGTTAACTATGGCTACACCTTC.

This clonotype was seen more than once but under ten times. The genes are TRBV18 and TRBJ1-6; 7 bases line up with TRBD1. Germline V gene lookup returns CDR1 KGHSH and CDR2 LQKENI. This CDR3 is built from 16 residues. Trimming cost V 5 bases and J 7 bases; bases outside gene matches: 11. The CDR3, as DNA: TGTGCCAGCTCAGAACAAACAGGGGTGAAAAATTCACCCCTCCACTTT. This gives the protein CASSEQTGVKNSPLHF. The complete variable domain, with remaining parts taken from reference TRBV18 and TRBJ1-6, reads NAGVMQNPRHLVRRRGQEARLRCSPMKGHSHVYWYRQLPEEGLKFMVYLQKENIIDESGMPKERFSAEFPKEGPSILRIQQVVRGDSAAYFCASSEQTGVKNSPLHFGNGTRLTVT.

This clonotype was seen more than once but under ten times. The chain joins TRBV9 to TRBJ1-4; no firm D call. The germline V and J ends were trimmed by 0 bases and 0 bases, with 9 bases remaining between them. The germline V gene encodes CDR1 SGDLS and CDR2 YYNGEE. The CDR3 has 16 amino acids. The CDR3 here is CASSVDVGTTNEKLFF. In nucleotides, the CDR3 is TGTGCCAGCAGCGTAGACGTGGGGACAACTAATGAAAAACTGTTTTTT.

Only a few counts were recorded for this clonotype. The rearrangement joins TRBV7-9 to TRBJ2-7; 9 bases line up with TRBD1. Per germline, CDR1 SEHNR and CDR2 FQNEAQ (reference sequence). V lost 0 bases, J lost 3 bases, and 6 bases stayed unmatched. This CDR3 spans 16 amino acids. CDR3 protein: CASSLADRGWGYEQYV. Here the CDR3 DNA reads TGTGCCAGCAGCTTAGCGGACAGGGGCTGGGGCTACGAGCAGTACGTC.

Note on this clonotype: It may be a read error: a sequence one base away is much more abundant. V usage is TRBV4-2 and J usage is TRBJ1-4; D is possibly TRBD1 (6 bases). V was trimmed by 3 bases and J by 5 bases, leaving 19 bases between them. CDR3 length equals 17 residues. CDR1 is LGHNA and CDR2 is YNFKEQ in the germline V gene. CDR3 nucleotides: TGTGCCAGCAGCCACGACAGTCAGACAGGCCAAAATGAAAAACTGTTTTTT. It encodes CASSHDSQTGQNEKLFF.

This chain connects TRBV24-1 to TRBJ1-5, with TRBD1 as a possible D gene (5 bases). Trimming cost V 5 bases and J 4 bases, with 8 bases left between them. The CDR3 is 13 residues long. Germline CDR1 is KGHDR and CDR2 is SFDVKD. The CDR3 reads CATSASGNQPQHF. The CDR3 DNA sequence: TGTGCCACCAGTGCTTCAGGGAATCAGCCCCAGCATTTT.

This clonotype was seen only a few times. The J gene is TRBJ1-4, the V gene TRBV6-5; 10 nucleotides align to TRBD1. Germline trimming cut 1 base from V and 1 base from J; bases unmatched to any gene: 6. The CDR3 totals 18 residues. Germline CDR1 reads MNHEY; CDR2 reads SVGAGI. The CDR3 spells CASSYFPGTGVTNEKLFF. The CDR3 bases are TGTGCCAGCAGTTACTTCCCCGGGACAGGGGTAACTAATGAAAAACTGTTTTTT.

This sequence joins TRBV7-8 and TRBJ2-7; 9 bases agree with TRBD1. The germline gives CDR1 SGHVS, CDR2 FQNEAQ. The V and J ends lost 5 bases and 2 bases, in that order; junction bases with no gene match: 7. This CDR3 is 15 amino acids long. The DNA for the CDR3 is TGTGCCAGCAGCCCCTATGGGACAGGGACCTACGAGCAGTACTTC. Translating gives CASSPYGTGTYEQYF. The entire variable domain, with the rest obtained from reference TRBV7-8 and TRBJ2-7, is as follows: GAGVSQSPRYKVAKRGQDVALRCDPISGHVSLFWYQQALGQGPEFLTYFQNEAQLDKSGLPSDRFFAERPEGSVSTLKIQRTQQEDSAVYLCASSPYGTGTYEQYFGPGTRLTVT.

The chain recombines TRBV29-1 with TRBJ1-1, with a possible D match to TRBD1 (6 bases). This CDR3 comprises 11 residues. CDR1 and CDR2 (germline): SQVTM, ANQGSEA. V dropped 5 bases and J dropped 7 bases, with 11 bases sitting between them. For the CDR3, the DNA is TGCAGCGTTCCGACAGGCCTTGAAGCTTTCTTT. Encoded protein: CSVPTGLEAFF.

This clonotype came up many times. J is TRBJ1-5 and V is TRBV7-6; D not certain. The CDR3 consists of 15 residues. Germline V CDR1 and CDR2: SGHVS, FNYEAQ. Trimming shortened V by 1 base and J by 3 bases, and 10 bases separated the two germline ends. CDR3 sequence reads: CASSLGRSPNQPQHF. The DNA for the CDR3 is TGTGCCAGCAGCTTAGGGCGCTCTCCCAATCAGCCCCAGCATTTT.

This clonotype turned up a few times. This rearrangement joins TRBV6-2 or TRBV6-3 to TRBJ2-7; 9 bases fit TRBD1. The CDR3 covers 13 residues. CDR1 is MNHEY and CDR2 is SVGEGT in the germline V gene. Trimming at V came to 7 bases and at J to 2 bases, leaving 3 bases not matched to a gene. CDR3 nucleotides: TGTGCCAGCATGGGACAGGGAACCTACGAGCAGTACGTC. Amino acid sequence: CASMGQGTYEQYV.

J is TRBJ2-3 and V is TRBV5-1; D is ambiguous. Trimming removed 2 bases at V and 0 bases at J, with 10 bases between. Germline V gene lookup returns CDR1 SGHRS and CDR2 YFSETQ. CDR3 size: 15 residues. CDR3 amino acids: CASSLLSGSTDTQYF. CDR3 coding DNA: TGCGCCAGCAGCTTATTGTCAGGCAGCACAGATACGCAGTATTTT.

This clonotype was observed a few times. This rearrangement joins TRBV2 to TRBJ2-7, with D possibly matching TRBD1 (5 bases). Trimming removed 6 bases from V and 5 bases from J, with 8 bases in between. The CDR3 loop spans 11 amino acids. The V gene's germline CDR1 is SNHLY and CDR2 FYNNEI. The CDR3 nucleotides are TGTGCCAGCAGATACAGGAACGAGCAGTACTTC. The encoded protein is CASRYRNEQYF.

This clonotype was recorded at least ten times. The gene calls are TRBV7-2 and TRBJ2-1; 7 bases are a match to TRBD1. This CDR3 comprises 15 residues. J lost 3 bases, V lost 1 base, and 3 bases had no gene match. CDR1 is SGHTA and CDR2 is FQGNSA in the germline V gene. CDR3 DNA sequence: TGTGCCAGCAGCTTAGTACCAGGGGGCTACAATGAGCAGTTCTTC. Translated, it gives CASSLVPGGYNEQFF.

This clonotype was observed at least ten times. The chain has TRBV7-6 and TRBJ2-1; TRBD2 matches 10 bases. This CDR3 is 15 amino acids long. V shed 1 base, J shed 3 bases, and the junction held 0 bases outside the gene matches. Per germline, CDR1 SGHVS and CDR2 FNYEAQ. The CDR3 loop is CASSLVAGGYNEQFF. CDR3 nucleotides: TGTGCCAGCAGCTTAGTAGCGGGGGGCTACAATGAGCAGTTCTTC.

Only a few counts were recorded for this clonotype. The gene calls are TRBV7-9 and TRBJ1-6; maybe TRBD1 (6 bases). Germline assignment: CDR1 SEHNR and CDR2 FQNEAQ (reference sequence). V lost 6 bases and J 7 bases, leaving 13 bases between the germline ends. This CDR3 comprises 14 residues. The CDR3 spells CASRTGTPNSPLHF. The CDR3 region has the DNA TGTGCCAGCAGGACCGGGACACCCAATTCACCCCTCCACTTT.

The chain links TRBV6-2 or TRBV6-3 to TRBJ2-1; D not certain. Germline CDR1 and CDR2: MNHEY and SVGEGT. The CDR3 sequence is 16 residues long. V lost 4 bases to trimming and J lost 3 bases, with 16 bases between them. For the CDR3, the DNA is TGTGCCAGCAGTTGGCCGGGTAGTCCTAGCTACAATGAGCAGTTCTTC. Translation gives CASSWPGSPSYNEQFF.

This clonotype was detected many times. This chain connects TRBV29-1 to TRBJ2-7; D is ambiguous. The germline CDR1 and CDR2 sequences are SQVTM and ANQGSEA. The V gene lost 5 bases and the J gene lost 0 bases, with 11 bases spanning the gap. This CDR3 comprises 13 residues. As DNA, the CDR3 is TGCAGCGTTACAGCCTTAAGCTCCTACGAGCAGTACTTC. Protein: CSVTALSSYEQYF.

This clonotype was observed many times. V and J are TRBV7-8 and TRBJ2-5; no reliable D call. The CDR3 runs to 15 residues. Germline loops: CDR1 SGHVS, CDR2 FQNEAQ. V was clipped by 1 base and J by 4 bases, with 13 bases between them. The CDR3 loop reads CASSLEVGKGETQYF. In nucleotides, the CDR3 is TGTGCCAGCAGCTTAGAAGTGGGGAAGGGAGAGACCCAGTACTTC.

This clonotype was observed a few times. The rearrangement uses TRBV3-1 and TRBJ1-2; D uncertain. Trimming took off 0 bases at V and 8 bases at J, with 7 bases between the two ends. The CDR3 runs 12 residues. Per germline, CDR1 LGHDT and CDR2 YNNKEL (reference sequence). CDR3 loop: CASSQDYGGYTF. The CDR3 coding sequence is TGTGCCAGCAGCCAAGACTACGGCGGCTACACCTTC.

Only a few counts were recorded for this clonotype. The CDR3 sequence is CASSPSRGGAGELFF. CDR3 nucleotides: TGTGCCAGCAGCCCAAGTAGGGGAGGAGCGGGGGAGCTGTTTTTT. The V and J genes are TRBV7-9 and TRBJ2-2; possibly TRBD2 for D (6 bases). The CDR3 contains 15 residues. Trimming removed 5 bases at V and 8 bases at J, with 18 bases between. The germline gives CDR1 SEHNR, CDR2 FQNEAQ (reference sequence).

The chain has TRBV20-1 and TRBJ2-7; TRBD1 aligns across 11 bases. The germline V gene encodes CDR1 DFQATT and CDR2 SNEGSKA (reference sequence). With V trimmed by 3 bases and J by 4 bases, 5 bases remained unmatched. This CDR3 is built from 14 residues. CDR3 in DNA: TGCAGTGCTAGTAGGGACAGGGGGGAATACGAGCAGTACTTC. Protein sequence: CSASRDRGEYEQYF.

The CDR3 reads CASIGTGLSGANVLTF. The CDR3 DNA reads TGTGCCAGCATCGGGACAGGTCTCTCTGGGGCCAACGTCCTGACTTTC. The rearrangement joins TRBV3-1 to TRBJ2-6; 8 bases match TRBD1. V dropped 7 bases and J dropped 0; count of bases not matched to a gene: 5. There are 16 residues in the CDR3. CDR1 is LGHDT and CDR2 is YNNKEL in the germline V gene (reference sequence).

The rearrangement uses TRBV27 and TRBJ2-3; no clear D. Germline values: CDR1 MNHEY, CDR2 SMNVEV (reference sequence). CDR3 length: 15 amino acids. V was pared by 1 base and J by 2 bases, with 10 bases between. DNA of the CDR3: TGTGCCAGCAGTTTATTATCGACTTACACAGATACGCAGTATTTT. This translates into CASSLLSTYTDTQYF.

The V call is TRBV7-6, the J call TRBJ2-2, with TRBD1 identical over 8 bases. CDR3 length: 15 amino acids. J gave up 7 bases and V 6 bases, and 10 bases lay outside the gene matches. Germline V gene lookup returns CDR1 SGHVS and CDR2 FNYEAQ. DNA of the CDR3: TGTGCCAGCAGTACAGGGACAGGTTACTTCGGGGAGCTGTTTTTT. Its translation is CASSTGTGYFGELFF.